This TCR beta chain was captured in a study of early stage breast cancer tumors. The CDR3 covers 15 residues. V was cut by 5 bases and J by 1 base, with 17 bases left in between. Per germline, CDR1 GTSNPN and CDR2 SVGIG (reference sequence). Assay used: immunoSEQ multiplex PCR; TCRdb lists only in-frame clones, some missing. The table has 45,000 to 60,000 clones, over 80% seen once. The chain is built from TRBV30 and TRBJ2-5; D possibly corresponds to TRBD2 (6 bases). The sample was blood. The sequence came from a person aged 70 to 85 with breast cancer. The CDR3: CAWGGNPSGQETQYF. The DNA for the CDR3 is TGTGCCTGGGGGGGGAACCCTTCGGGCCAAGAGACCCAGTACTTC.